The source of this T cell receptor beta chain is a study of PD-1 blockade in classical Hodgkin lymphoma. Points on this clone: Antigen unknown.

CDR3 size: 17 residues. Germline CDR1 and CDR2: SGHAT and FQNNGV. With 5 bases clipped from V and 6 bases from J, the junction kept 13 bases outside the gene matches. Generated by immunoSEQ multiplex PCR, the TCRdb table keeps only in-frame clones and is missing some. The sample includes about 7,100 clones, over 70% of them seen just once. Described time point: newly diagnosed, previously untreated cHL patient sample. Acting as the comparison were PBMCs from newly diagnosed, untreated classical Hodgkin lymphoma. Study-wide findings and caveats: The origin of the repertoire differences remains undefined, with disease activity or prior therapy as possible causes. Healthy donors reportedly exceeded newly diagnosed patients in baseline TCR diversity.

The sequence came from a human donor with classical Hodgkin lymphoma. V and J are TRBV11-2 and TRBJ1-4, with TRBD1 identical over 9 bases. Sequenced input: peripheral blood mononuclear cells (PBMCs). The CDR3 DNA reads TGTGCCAGCAGCCGACGGCTCCTGGGACAGGGAGATGAAAAACTGTTTTTT. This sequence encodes CASSRRLLGQGDEKLFF.